These 15 T cell receptor beta chains were all obtained from the same sample, sequenced in a study of response to subunit inactivated influenza vaccine. TCRdb re-analysed the RT-PCR reads in MiXCR, keeping a single row per CDR3 protein. The table lists hundreds of thousands of distinct CDR3 sequences, 12% to 15% of them singletons. The material sequenced was PBMCs from blood, taken about 14 days before vaccination. These receptors were taken from a man aged 50-60 years who received an inactivated influenza vaccine.

The table lists this clonotype with many counts. This rearrangement joins TRBV20-1 to TRBJ2-7; the D gene could be TRBD1 or TRBD2 (6 bases each). Germline loops: CDR1 DFQATT, CDR2 SNEGSKA (reference sequence). With 2 bases removed from V and 1 base from J, the gap between germline ends came to 15 bases. This CDR3 is built from 15 residues. This CDR3 reads CSARHSRGLSYEQYF. For the CDR3, the DNA is TGCAGTGCTAGACACAGTCGGGGGCTATCCTACGAGCAGTACTTC.

The J gene is TRBJ1-1, the V gene TRBV20-1, with 9 bases identical to TRBD1. CDR1 is DFQATT and CDR2 is SNEGSKA in the germline V gene (reference sequence). With 6 bases clipped from V and 3 bases from J, the junction kept 11 bases outside the gene matches. The CDR3 covers 15 residues. The CDR3 DNA is TGCAGTGCCAATCCGACAGGGGGTCGGGACACTGAAGCTTTCTTT. This sequence encodes CSANPTGGRDTEAFF.

In the case of this clonotype: Compared with germline, one end of the junction differs, possibly owing to a read error. J is TRBJ2-3 and V is TRBV6-2 or TRBV6-3, with 9 bases fitting TRBD2. This CDR3 has 16 residues. The germline CDR1 and CDR2 sequences are MNHEY and SVGEGT. The CDR3 nucleotides are TGTGCTAGCAGTTACCTCCTAGCGGGACGGCCAGATACGCAGTATTTT. As protein: CASSYLLAGRPDTQYF.

Many counts were recorded for this clonotype. V gene TRBV15 combines with J gene TRBJ1-1, with 7 bases aligning to TRBD1. Per the germline V gene, CDR1 is LNHNV and CDR2 is YYDKDF (reference sequence). The V gene end was trimmed by 3 bases and the J gene end by 3 bases; junction bases not matched to a gene: 4. The CDR3 length is 14 residues. The CDR3 DNA is TGTGCCACCAGCAGCAGGGGGGCACACACTGAAGCTTTCTTT. Protein product: CATSSRGAHTEAFF.

This chain uses TRBV9 with TRBJ2-7; D call uncertain. There are 13 residues in the CDR3. Germline CDR1 reads SGDLS; CDR2 reads YYNGEE. Trimming removed 4 bases from V and 8 bases from J, with 16 bases in between. The DNA for the CDR3 is TGTGCCAGCAGCCCCAACCGGGTCTCGAAGCAGTACTTC. Translation: CASSPNRVSKQYF.

This sequence joins TRBV4-3 and TRBJ2-5, with D possibly matching TRBD2 (5 bases). Trimming stripped 1 base from V and 6 bases from J, with 12 bases between. This CDR3 spans 14 amino acids. The V gene's germline CDR1 is LGHNA and CDR2 YSLEER. The CDR3 here is CASSQVAGTKTQYF. CDR3 in DNA: TGCGCCAGCAGCCAAGTTGCGGGTACCAAGACCCAGTACTTC.

The chain links TRBV5-1 to TRBJ2-1; TRBD2 agrees at 7 bases. The V segment lost 0 bases and the J segment 8 bases; nucleotides outside the gene matches: 5. The CDR3 is 14 residues long. The V gene's germline CDR1 is SGHRS and CDR2 YFSETQ. The CDR3 nucleotides read TGCGCCAGCAGCTTGGGGCGGGAGTGGGATGAGCAGTTCTTC. Protein: CASSLGREWDEQFF. The entire variable domain, with the rest obtained from reference TRBV5-1 and TRBJ2-1, is as follows: KAGVTQTPRYLIKTRGQQVTLSCSPISGHRSVSWYQQTPGQGLQFLFEYFSETQRNKGNFPGRFSGRQFSNSRSEMNVSTLELGDSALYLCASSLGREWDEQFFGPGTRLTVL.

This clonotype was seen only a few times. The chain joins TRBV29-1 to TRBJ2-7; unclear D gene. CDR1 and CDR2 (germline): SQVTM, ANQGSEA. The V gene lost 7 bases and the J gene lost 3 bases, with 13 bases spanning the gap. This CDR3 has 12 amino acids. The CDR3 protein is CSATDGNYEQYF. Written as DNA, the CDR3 is TGCAGCGCCACGGACGGAAACTACGAGCAGTACTTC.

The chain combines TRBV12-3 or TRBV12-4 with TRBJ2-2; TRBD1 agrees at 11 bases. Losses at the gene ends were 1 base for V and 4 bases for J; bases not matched to a gene: 2. The CDR3 contains 16 residues. This chain's CDR3 is CASSLDGTGGTGELFF. The CDR3 nucleotides read TGTGCCAGCAGTTTAGACGGGACAGGGGGCACCGGGGAGCTGTTTTTT.

This clonotype was observed a handful of times. The chain is built from TRBV20-1 and TRBJ1-1, with D unresolved. V was shortened by 1 base and J by 5 bases, with 8 bases between the two germline ends. CDR3 length: 12 amino acids. Germline loops: CDR1 DFQATT, CDR2 SNEGSKA (reference sequence). The CDR3 spells CSARGSRTEAFF. CDR3 bases: TGCAGTGCTAGAGGATCAAGGACTGAAGCTTTCTTT.

This clonotype was observed a handful of times. The chain uses TRBV3-1 and TRBJ2-7; no definite D call. Trimming removed 4 bases from V and 2 bases from J, with 12 bases in between. In germline, CDR1 is LGHDT, CDR2 YNNKEL (reference sequence). CDR3 size: 14 residues. The CDR3 reads CASSPSGSPYEQYF. The CDR3 region has the DNA TGTGCCAGCAGCCCCTCGGGCTCCCCCTACGAGCAGTACTTC.

CDR3: CSASISGSTDTQYF. Written as DNA, the CDR3 is TGCAGTGCTAGTATCTCCGGGAGCACAGATACGCAGTATTTT. This rearrangement joins TRBV20-1 to TRBJ2-3, with D unresolved. Germline assignment: CDR1 DFQATT and CDR2 SNEGSKA (reference sequence). V gave up 3 bases and J gave up 0 bases, with 10 bases separating them. CDR3 size: 14 residues.

The chain recombines TRBV4-2 with TRBJ1-1; 7 nucleotides align to TRBD1. CDR1 is LGHNA, CDR2 YNFKEQ, per germline. Trimming took 0 bases from V and 5 from J; bases not matched to a gene: 6. This CDR3 contains 15 residues. CDR3 sequence reads: CASSQETGERTEAFF. CDR3 DNA sequence: TGTGCCAGCAGCCAAGAAACAGGGGAGAGGACTGAAGCTTTCTTT.

This clonotype turned up a few times. The chain is built from TRBV29-1 and TRBJ2-3; TRBD2 matches at 9 bases. J lost 0 bases, V lost 4 bases, and 5 bases had no gene match. Germline CDR1 SQVTM, CDR2 ANQGSEA. This CDR3 has 15 amino acids. CDR3 residues: CSVGLAGTSTDTQYF. CDR3 nucleotides: TGCAGCGTTGGGCTAGCGGGAACTAGCACAGATACGCAGTATTTT.

This clonotype was recorded a few times. The rearrangement joins TRBV7-8 to TRBJ2-3, with 8 bases identical to TRBD1. Losses at the gene ends were 1 base for V and 6 bases for J; bases not matched to a gene: 6. This CDR3 is 15 amino acids long. Germline assignment: CDR1 SGHVS and CDR2 FQNEAQ. Here the CDR3 reads CASSLGQGILDTQYF. The DNA for the CDR3 is TGTGCCAGCAGCTTAGGACAGGGGATCCTGGATACGCAGTATTTT.